This TCR beta chain was sequenced for a study of T-cell reconstitution after alpha-beta-depleted transplantation in children. CDR3 length equals 13 residues. CDR1 and CDR2 (germline): SGHAT, FQNNGV. Trimming cost V 0 bases and J 0 bases, with 2 bases left between them. This clonotype was detected many times. Unique molecular identifiers tagged the TCRbeta library. From the PCR reads, TCRdb called clonotypes with MiXCR, one entry per CDR3 protein. The sample shows 450,000 to 500,000 distinct CDR3 sequences, around an eighth of them seen only once. This chain joins TRBV11-2 and TRBJ1-1; D not certain. The sequenced sample was PBMCs from the stem cell graft donor, obtained from the stem cell graft. The clonotype comes from a human donor who donated a stem cell graft to a child with combined immunodeficiency. Here the CDR3 DNA reads TGTGCCAGCAGCTTAGATATGAACACTGAAGCTTTCTTT. It translates to CASSLDMNTEAFF.